This entry concerns a single T cell receptor (beta chain). The antigen is unknown. The sample is drawn from a study of cytomegalovirus exposure and HLA in healthy donors. Regarding the study as a whole: As a later analysis revealed, most CMV-associated TCR beta chains appeared HLA-restricted.

The length of the CDR3 is 14 residues. The V and J ends lost 3 bases and 4 bases respectively, with 12 bases between them. Germline CDR1 is KGHSH and CDR2 is LQKENI. PCR involved 60 Vbeta and 13 Jbeta primers. Sequencing was performed with immunoSEQ multiplex PCR; in TCRdb, only in-frame clones are kept and a portion is missing. Found here are 150,000 to 200,000 clones, approximately 71% of them singletons; the top ten hold around 4.5%. The sample comprised PBMCs. The source of this sequence is a woman between 18 and 30 years old in good health and CMV-seropositive. The J gene is TRBJ1-1, the V gene TRBV18; tentatively, D is TRBD1 (5 bases). The CDR3 nucleotides read TGTGCCAGCTCACCGGGAGGGGAGAGCACTGAAGCTTTCTTT. Translation gives CASSPGGESTEAFF.